This record looks at one T cell receptor (beta chain) sequence and its context. The antigen remains unidentified. Using immunoSEQ multiplex PCR, the repertoire was profiled, and TCRdb retains in-frame clones only, with some absent. The data contain more than 110,000 clones, 80% to 90% of them singletons. CDR1 SQVTM and CDR2 ANQGSEA come from the germline V gene. V lost 0 bases and J lost 4; bases outside the gene matches: 3. This CDR3 has 13 amino acids. This sample stems from a study of cytomegalovirus exposure and HLA in healthy donors. Study-wide findings and caveats: Diagnosis of cytomegalovirus status made by the classifier reportedly showed high specificity and sensitivity. The study recorded 160 or so TCR beta chains that were cytomegalovirus-associated. Later, an analysis found that TCR clusters from the first cohort tended to co-occur in the 95 to 150 validation repertoires.

The sequenced material came from PBMCs. This receptor was identified in a young woman in good health and CMV-seropositive. The gene calls are TRBV29-1 and TRBJ2-7; 7 nucleotides match TRBD1. This CDR3 is CSVEEDRDYEQYF. The CDR3 nucleotides read TGCAGCGTTGAAGAAGACAGGGATTACGAGCAGTACTTC.